The entry below describes one T cell receptor (beta chain). These data originate in a study of T cells of healthy individuals. The CDR3 has 13 amino acids. Trimming took off 5 bases at V and 6 bases at J, with 12 bases between the two ends. Per germline, CDR1 SGHTA and CDR2 FQGNSA. TCRdb passed the 5' RACE reads through MiXCR, listing each CDR3 protein once. The repertoire has some 100,000 distinct CDR3 sequences, about 16% of them found once; the top ten carry more than 5.5%. The rearrangement links TRBV7-2 to TRBJ2-3; D not resolved. The origin of this receptor is a human donor in good health. The CDR3 loop is CASSQRTPDTQYF. In nucleotides, the CDR3 is TGTGCCAGCAGCCAACGTACCCCGGATACGCAGTATTTT.